The 24 T cell receptor beta chains given below trace back to one sample, sequenced in a study of shared clonotypes between healthy human individuals. Assay used: immunoSEQ multiplex PCR; TCRdb lists only in-frame clones, some missing. The sample consists of roughly 640,000 clones, around 72% of them appearing once. Input material: memory CD4+ T cells sorted from blood. As to subset: CD45RA-negative fraction. These receptor sequences come from a woman aged 25 to 39 in good health.

The chain carries TRBV29-1 and TRBJ2-7; 13 bases line up with TRBD2. Trimming at V came to 5 bases and at J to 2 bases, leaving 12 bases not matched to a gene. This CDR3 comprises 17 residues. Germline V gene sequence: CDR1 SQVTM, CDR2 ANQGSEA. In nucleotides, the CDR3 is TGCAGCGTTTCGGGGCTAGGGACTAGCGGGATACCCTACGAGCAGTACTTC. It specifies CSVSGLGTSGIPYEQYF.

The chain joins TRBV2 to TRBJ2-3; no reliable D call. The V gene lost 6 bases and the J gene lost 1 base, with 11 bases spanning the gap. CDR1 and CDR2 from the germline V gene are SNHLY and FYNNEI. This CDR3 is built from 14 residues. In nucleotides, the CDR3 is TGTGCCAGCAGGGACGGAGTCGGCACAGATACGCAGTATTTT. This sequence encodes CASRDGVGTDTQYF.

Ten or more counts support this clone. The CDR3 DNA reads as TGTGCCAGCTGGGGATATCACGGTGAAGCTTTCTTT. Translated: CASWGYHGEAFF. The genes are TRBV6-5 and TRBJ1-1; no reliable D call. V lost 8 bases, J lost 7 bases, and 14 bases lay in between. The CDR3 has 12 amino acids. Per the germline V gene, CDR1 is MNHEY and CDR2 is SVGAGI.

As to this clone: An end of the junction differs from the germline gene, which may be a read error. The rearrangement uses TRBV30 and TRBJ2-7; 10 bases match TRBD2. This CDR3 region has 17 residues. Germline CDR1 reads GTSNPN; CDR2 reads SVGIG (reference sequence). The CDR3 DNA is TGTGCCTGGAGTGTACAGTTGAGTAGCGGGAGGCCCACCGGGATTTTATTC. Translating it yields CAWSVQLSSGRPTGILF. Variable domain in full (rest from reference TRBV30 and TRBJ2-7): SQTIHQWPATLVQPVGSPLSLECTVEGTSNPNLYWYRQAAGRGLQLLFYSVGIGQISSEVPQNLSASRPQDRQFILSSKKLLLSDSGFYLCAWSVQLSSGRPTGILFGPGTRLTVT.

The chain employs TRBV9 and TRBJ1-2; D is unclear. V gave up 3 bases and J gave up 2 bases, with 5 bases separating them. The germline V gene has CDR1 SGDLS and CDR2 YYNGEE. This CDR3 spans 12 amino acids. The CDR3 DNA reads as TGTGCCAGCAGCGCCCAAAACTATGGCTACACCTTC. The encoded protein is CASSAQNYGYTF. Variable domain in full (rest from reference TRBV9 and TRBJ1-2): DSGVTQTPKHLITATGQRVTLRCSPRSGDLSVYWYQQSLDQGLQFLIQYYNGEERAKGNILERFSAQQFPDLHSELNLSSLELGDSALYFCASSAQNYGYTFGSGTRLTVV.

The chain recombines TRBV28 with TRBJ2-1, with 10 bases fitting TRBD1. After removal of 4 bases from V and 8 bases from J, the junction contained 11 bases not matched to a gene. From germline, CDR1 is MDHEN and CDR2 SYDVKM. The CDR3 length is 16 residues. The CDR3 sequence: CASSSPGQGLGDEQFF. The CDR3 nucleotides are TGTGCCAGCAGTTCACCGGGACAGGGGCTCGGAGATGAGCAGTTCTTC.

The V call is TRBV5-8, the J call TRBJ2-3; 12 bases match TRBD2. The V and J ends lost 4 bases and 6 bases, in that order; junction bases with no gene match: 12. This CDR3 is 17 amino acids long. Germline V lookup: CDR1 SGHTS, CDR2 YDEGEE. Written as DNA, the CDR3 is TGTGCCAGCAGCCTGAGACTAGCGGGAGCTCTTGGTGATACGCAGTATTTT. Its protein product is CASSLRLAGALGDTQYF.

This rearrangement joins TRBV14 to TRBJ2-2; D not resolved. Germline V gene data show CDR1 as SGHDN and CDR2 as FVKESK. This CDR3 has 14 amino acids. V was cut by 4 bases and J by 8 bases, with 14 bases left in between. CDR3 sequence reads: CASSPRLSTGELFF. Here the CDR3 DNA reads TGTGCCAGCAGCCCCCGTCTCTCTACTGGGGAGCTGTTTTTT.

V usage is TRBV6-1 and J usage is TRBJ2-5, with a weak D call TRBD2 (5 bases). CDR1 is MNHNS and CDR2 is SASEGT in the germline V gene. The CDR3 has 13 residues. Trimming left V 4 bases short and J 5 bases short, with 11 bases between. DNA of the CDR3: TGTGCCAGCAGTGCCCGGGGATGGGAGACCCAGTACTTC. Translating gives CASSARGWETQYF.

The V call is TRBV2, the J call TRBJ2-3; 14 bases line up with TRBD2. The germline gives CDR1 SNHLY, CDR2 FYNNEI. This CDR3 contains 16 residues. Losses at the gene ends were 6 bases for V and 4 bases for J; bases not matched to a gene: 6. CDR3 sequence (DNA): TGTGCCAGCAGGCCGGGACTAGCGGGAGAATCAGATACGCAGTATTTT. Translated, it gives CASRPGLAGESDTQYF. The variable domain in full, completed from reference TRBV2 and TRBJ2-3, reads EPEVTQTPSHQVTQMGQEVILRCVPISNHLYFYWYRQILGQKVEFLVSFYNNEISEKSEIFDDQFSVERPDGSNFTLKIRSTKLEDSAMYFCASRPGLAGESDTQYFGPGTRLTVL.

The rearrangement joins TRBV11-2 to TRBJ2-7; the D is unclear. Germline CDR1 and CDR2: SGHAT and FQNNGV. V lost 2 bases and J lost 0, with 5 bases in between. This CDR3 region has 13 residues. CDR3 in amino acids: CASSLSSSYEQYF. CDR3 DNA: TGTGCCAGCAGCTTATCTAGCTCCTACGAGCAGTACTTC.

Points on this clone: Other DNA sequences in this specimen translate into the identical CDR3. The J gene is TRBJ2-1, the V gene TRBV28, with 12 bases identical to TRBD2. Germline CDR1 MDHEN, CDR2 SYDVKM. The CDR3 runs 15 residues. Germline trimming cut 6 bases from V and 3 bases from J; bases unmatched to any gene: 3. The CDR3 here is CASSMTSGSYNEQFF. The CDR3 DNA reads TGTGCCAGCAGCATGACTAGCGGGAGCTACAATGAGCAGTTCTTC.

The chain employs TRBV27 and TRBJ2-7; 10 bases fit TRBD2. CDR3 length equals 22 residues. Unmatched junction bases numbered 23, after V lost 0 bases and J lost 3 bases. Germline loops: CDR1 MNHEY, CDR2 SMNVEV (reference sequence). The CDR3 spells CASSLSMGEREGPIPPRYEQYF. The CDR3 region has the DNA TGTGCCAGCAGTTTATCGATGGGGGAGCGGGAGGGTCCTATTCCCCCCCGCTACGAGCAGTACTTC.

This clone was seen a few times. V and J are TRBV7-9 and TRBJ2-7; 10 nucleotides line up with TRBD1. This CDR3 is 13 amino acids long. Germline CDR1 is SEHNR and CDR2 is FQNEAQ (reference sequence). V lost 3 bases to trimming and J lost 6 bases; unmatched junction nucleotides: 2. In DNA, the CDR3 is TGTGCCAGCAGCTTTGGACAGGGGGGCGAGCAGTACTTC. Amino acids: CASSFGQGGEQYF.

On this clone itself: A clone one base away is much larger, so this may be a read error. Other nucleotide sequences in the sample specify the same CDR3. J is TRBJ2-5 and V is TRBV5-4; D is unclear. This CDR3 is built from 11 residues. From germline, CDR1 is SGHNT and CDR2 YYREEE (reference sequence). Trimming removed 3 bases from V and 2 bases from J, with 2 bases in between. CDR3 in DNA: TGTGCCAGCAGCTCACAAGAGACCCAGTACTTC. Translated: CASSSQETQYF. The complete variable domain, with remaining parts taken from reference TRBV5-4 and TRBJ2-5, reads ETGVTQSPTHLIKTRGQQVTLRCSSQSGHNTVSWYQQALGQGPQFIFQYYREEENGRGNFPPRFSGLQFPNYSSELNVNALELDDSALYLCASSSQETQYFGPGTRLLVL.

This chain links TRBV19 with TRBJ2-5, with a possible D match to TRBD2 (6 bases). Germline V CDR1 and CDR2: LNHDA, SQIVND (reference sequence). This CDR3 spans 14 amino acids. Trimming stripped 2 bases from V and 4 bases from J, with 11 bases between. The CDR3 region is CASSIPGVGETQYF. The CDR3 nucleotides read TGTGCCAGTAGTATACCGGGGGTGGGAGAGACCCAGTACTTC.

Only one count was recorded for this clone. The chain has TRBV27 and TRBJ2-7; the match to TRBD1 covers 8 bases. From germline, CDR1 is MNHEY and CDR2 SMNVEV (reference sequence). The CDR3 consists of 15 residues. With V trimmed by 2 bases and J by 2 bases, 5 bases remained unmatched. The CDR3 spells CASSLILTGAYEQYF. CDR3 coding DNA: TGTGCCAGCAGTTTAATCTTGACAGGGGCCTACGAGCAGTACTTC.

V and J are TRBV11-2 and TRBJ2-1; TRBD2 might be the D (5 bases). Germline V CDR1 and CDR2: SGHAT, FQNNGV. Trimming pared 1 base from V and 3 bases from J, leaving 10 bases between. The CDR3 is 15 amino acids. The CDR3 DNA is TGTGCCAGCAGCTTAGCAGAGGGTAGCTACAATGAGCAGTTCTTC. It specifies CASSLAEGSYNEQFF. Drawing the rest from reference TRBV11-2 and TRBJ2-1, the complete variable domain is EAGVAQSPRYKIIEKRQSVAFWCNPISGHATLYWYQQILGQGPKLLIQFQNNGVVDDSQLPKDRFSAERLKGVDSTLKIQPAKLEDSAVYLCASSLAEGSYNEQFFGPGTRLTVL.

The chain carries TRBV28 and TRBJ2-5; D may be TRBD1 (5 bases). Germline V gene sequence: CDR1 MDHEN, CDR2 SYDVKM. The CDR3 extends over 13 amino acids. Between the trimmed V and J ends, which lost 7 bases and 5 bases, there was a span of 14 bases. The CDR3 DNA follows: TGTGCCAGCAATCGACAGTTGGGGGAGACCCAGTACTTC. This encodes CASNRQLGETQYF.

The chain carries TRBV19 and TRBJ2-3; 7 nucleotides align to TRBD2. Germline CDR1 is LNHDA and CDR2 is SQIVND (reference sequence). V shed 6 bases, J shed 5 bases, and the junction held 2 bases outside the gene matches. The CDR3 totals 12 residues. The CDR3, as DNA: TGTGCCAGTAGATCGGGGGGAGATACGCAGTATTTT. The encoded protein is CASRSGGDTQYF.

The V call is TRBV29-1, the J call TRBJ2-2; D is ambiguous. V lost 3 bases and J 6 bases, leaving 8 bases between the germline ends. Germline loops: CDR1 SQVTM, CDR2 ANQGSEA. The CDR3 totals 12 residues. The CDR3 region is CSVEPGPGELFF. In DNA, the CDR3 is TGCAGCGTTGAGCCCGGCCCCGGGGAGCTGTTTTTT.

The rearrangement uses TRBV2 and TRBJ2-4; possible D gene TRBD1, 5 bases. The CDR3 has 15 residues. Germline V lookup: CDR1 SNHLY, CDR2 FYNNEI. The V end was cut by 2 bases, the J end by 6 bases, with 14 bases between. CDR3 DNA sequence: TGTGCCAGCAGTGAACTCACAGGTTTGGGAAACATTCAGTACTTC. It encodes CASSELTGLGNIQYF.

V and J are TRBV2 and TRBJ1-3; a weak D match, TRBD1 (5 bases). This CDR3 is built from 17 residues. Germline CDR1 SNHLY, CDR2 FYNNEI. Deletions cut 4 bases from V and 0 bases from J, with 16 bases between. CDR3: CASSGGPGPISGNTIYF. In DNA, the CDR3 is TGTGCCAGCAGTGGCGGTCCGGGGCCTATCTCTGGAAACACCATATATTTT.

This clone was seen just once. The chain is built from TRBV11-3 and TRBJ1-3; weak D call: TRBD1 (5 bases). This CDR3 contains 14 residues. Germline assignment: CDR1 SGHNT and CDR2 YENEEA. V lost 5 bases, J lost 2 bases, and 10 bases lay in between. CDR3 in amino acids: CASSLGTAGNTIYF. In DNA form, the CDR3 reads TGTGCCAGCAGCCTCGGGACGGCTGGAAACACCATATATTTT.